This passage covers 21 T cell receptor beta chains from one sample sequenced in a study of T cells in Graves' hyperthyroidism and ophthalmopathy. There were TCR beta CDR3 regions amplified from RNA transcripts. The HTBI primer set served for first-round RT-PCR of the TCR CDR3. TCRdb ran MiXCR on the multiplex PCR reads and lists one entry per CDR3 protein. The sample has hundreds of thousands of distinct CDR3 sequences, 15% to 19% seen once. The sample taken for sequencing was blood. Receptor source: a woman between 18 and 30 years old with Graves' hyperthyroidism.

Note on this clonotype: Being one base from a much bigger clone, this may be a read error. The J gene is TRBJ2-5, the V gene TRBV30; 8 nucleotides agree with TRBD1. V lost 5 bases and J lost 7; bases outside the gene matches: 6. The CDR3 totals 12 residues. Germline CDR1 and CDR2: GTSNPN and SVGIG (reference sequence). DNA for the CDR3: TGTGCCTGGGCGACCGGGACAGGGACCCAGTACTTC. As protein: CAWATGTGTQYF.

The chain uses TRBV20-1 and TRBJ2-5, with TRBD2 matching 7 bases. This CDR3 contains 12 residues. The V gene end was trimmed by 6 bases and the J gene end by 3 bases; junction bases not matched to a gene: 4. Germline V CDR1 and CDR2: DFQATT, SNEGSKA (reference sequence). The CDR3 loop is CSAPGGKETQYF. The CDR3 DNA is TGCAGTGCCCCGGGAGGTAAAGAGACCCAGTACTTC.

This clonotype was counted at least ten times. The chain carries TRBV7-2 and TRBJ2-3; 7 bases are a match to TRBD1. Germline V gives CDR1 SGHTA, CDR2 FQGNSA. V lost 5 bases and J lost 1; bases outside the gene matches: 9. The CDR3 extends over 16 amino acids. The CDR3 DNA sequence: TGTGCCAGCAGCACGACAGGGAGTGGAGGCACAGATACGCAGTATTTT. Protein product: CASSTTGSGGTDTQYF.

This clonotype was seen a handful of times. CDR3 amino acids: CASSLGTGYPFNEKLFF. DNA for the CDR3: TGTGCCAGCAGTTTAGGGACAGGGTACCCTTTTAATGAAAAACTGTTTTTT. This sequence joins TRBV12-3 or TRBV12-4 and TRBJ1-4, with TRBD1 identical over 8 bases. V gave up 1 base and J gave up 4 bases; unmatched junction bases: 8. This CDR3 is 17 amino acids long.

This clonotype appeared many times. The chain has TRBV3-1 and TRBJ1-3, with D hard to call. This CDR3 contains 15 residues. Trimming left V 0 bases short and J 2 bases short, with 8 bases between. The germline gives CDR1 LGHDT, CDR2 YNNKEL (reference sequence). The CDR3 DNA follows: TGTGCCAGCAGCCAAGATATTGGGGCTGGAAACACCATATATTTT. Its protein is CASSQDIGAGNTIYF.

This clonotype was detected only a few times. J is TRBJ2-7 and V is TRBV6-2 or TRBV6-3, with 8 bases fitting TRBD2. This CDR3 has 19 amino acids. J was trimmed by 0 bases and V by 2 bases; bases with no gene match: 15. Per germline, CDR1 MNHEY and CDR2 SVGEGT. This CDR3 is CASSYRTRRGAVGSYEQYF. In nucleotides, the CDR3 is TGTGCCAGCAGTTACAGGACTAGGCGGGGGGCGGTAGGCTCCTACGAGCAGTACTTC.

The table lists this clonotype with many counts. The J gene is TRBJ1-5, the V gene TRBV6-1; 7 nucleotides align to TRBD1. CDR1 is MNHNS, CDR2 SASEGT, per germline. J was trimmed by 0 bases and V by 4 bases; bases with no gene match: 9. The CDR3 is made up of 17 amino acids. The CDR3 spells CASSVDRVPYSNQPQHF. The DNA of the CDR3 is TGTGCCAGCAGTGTAGACAGGGTCCCGTATAGCAATCAGCCCCAGCATTTT.

This clonotype was detected ten times or more. V usage is TRBV5-1 and J usage is TRBJ2-5; 7 bases are a match to TRBD1. The CDR3 length is 13 residues. The junction had 4 bases not matched to a gene; V was cut back by 5 bases and J by 3 bases. Per germline, CDR1 SGHRS and CDR2 YFSETQ. The CDR3 sequence: CASRVTGEETQYF. The CDR3 bases are TGCGCCAGCAGAGTTACAGGGGAAGAGACCCAGTACTTC. The full variable domain, its missing parts supplied by reference TRBV5-1 and TRBJ2-5, is KAGVTQTPRYLIKTRGQQVTLSCSPISGHRSVSWYQQTPGQGLQFLFEYFSETQRNKGNFPGRFSGRQFSNSRSEMNVSTLELGDSALYLCASRVTGEETQYFGPGTRLLVL.

The genes are TRBV5-6 and TRBJ1-2, with 8 positions matching TRBD1. This CDR3 is 14 amino acids long. The V and J ends lost 2 bases and 7 bases, in that order; junction bases with no gene match: 7. Germline lookup yields CDR1 SGHDT and CDR2 YYEEEE. The CDR3 DNA follows: TGTGCCAGCAGCTTACCGACAGGGGATGGTGGCTACACCTTC. Translation gives CASSLPTGDGGYTF. The entire variable domain, with the rest obtained from reference TRBV5-6 and TRBJ1-2, is as follows: DAGVTQSPTHLIKTRGQQVTLRCSPKSGHDTVSWYQQALGQGPQFIFQYYEEEERQRGNFPDRFSGHQFPNYSSELNVNALLLGDSALYLCASSLPTGDGGYTFGSGTRLTVV.

The sample holds a few counts of this clonotype. The chain links TRBV12-5 to TRBJ1-5; D is possibly TRBD1 (6 bases). Germline V gene sequence: CDR1 LGHNT, CDR2 FRNRAP. CDR3 length: 14 amino acids. Trimming removed 5 bases from V and 3 bases from J, with 11 bases in between. CDR3 region: CASGPGQPNQPQHF. CDR3 sequence (DNA): TGTGCTAGTGGTCCTGGACAGCCCAATCAGCCCCAGCATTTT.

As regards this clonotype: This could be a read error, since a much larger clone is one nucleotide away. This chain joins TRBV28 and TRBJ2-7; unclear D gene. CDR1 is MDHEN, CDR2 SYDVKM, per germline. The CDR3 runs to 13 residues. The CDR3 sequence is CAGSQTPDYEQYF. The CDR3 DNA sequence: TGTGCCGGCAGCCAGACCCCCGACTACGAGCAGTACTTC.

The table lists this clonotype with a few counts. V and J are TRBV7-9 and TRBJ2-7, with 9 positions matching TRBD1. In germline, CDR1 is SEHNR, CDR2 FQNEAQ (reference sequence). J lost 0 bases, V lost 5 bases, and 5 bases had no gene match. This CDR3 is built from 15 residues. The CDR3 bases are TGTGCCAGCAGCCGCACAGGGGGCAGCTCCTACGAGCAGTACTTC. Encoded protein: CASSRTGGSSYEQYF.

This clonotype has ten or more counts. The chain links TRBV30 to TRBJ2-7, with D tentatively TRBD2 (5 bases). The CDR3 consists of 12 residues. V lost 5 bases and J 0 bases, leaving 8 bases between the germline ends. CDR1 GTSNPN and CDR2 SVGIG come from the germline V gene (reference sequence). The CDR3 nucleotides read TGTGCCTGGGGCCGGGGCTCCTACGAGCAGTACTTC. Amino acids: CAWGRGSYEQYF.

The chain is built from TRBV6-2 or TRBV6-3 and TRBJ2-3, with a tentative D call TRBD2 (5 bases). Trimming removed 6 bases from V and 2 bases from J, with 12 bases in between. Germline values: CDR1 MNHEY, CDR2 SVGEGT. The CDR3 totals 14 residues. This chain's CDR3 is CASRLLLDTDTQYF. The DNA for the CDR3 is TGTGCCAGCAGATTATTACTAGACACAGATACGCAGTATTTT.

The chain's CDR3 is CASSPLAQAKNIQYF. CDR3 bases: TGTGCCAGCAGCCCCCTCGCCCAAGCCAAAAACATTCAGTACTTC. The V call is TRBV7-9, the J call TRBJ2-4, with D uncertain. In germline, CDR1 is SEHNR, CDR2 FQNEAQ (reference sequence). V lost 5 bases and J 0 bases, leaving 11 bases between the germline ends. This CDR3 is built from 15 residues.

This clonotype showed up many times. In nucleotides, the CDR3 is TGTGCCAGCAGTTTAGACCCATGGGCAGGGGGCAGGGATCAGCCCCAGCATTTT. Protein product: CASSLDPWAGGRDQPQHF. V is TRBV12-3 or TRBV12-4 and J is TRBJ1-5; 8 bases line up with TRBD1. CDR3 length: 18 residues. The trim removed 1 base at V and 5 bases at J, leaving 13 bases unmatched.

J is TRBJ2-7 and V is TRBV4-1; the match to TRBD1 covers 8 bases. Germline CDR1 is MGHRA and CDR2 is YSYEKL. Trimming at V came to 1 base and at J to 1 base, leaving 12 bases not matched to a gene. This CDR3 has 18 residues. CDR3 amino acids: CASSQVVGVDRASYEQYF. CDR3 nucleotides: TGCGCCAGCAGCCAAGTGGTCGGGGTGGACAGGGCATCCTACGAGCAGTACTTC.

This clonotype was seen ten or more times. This chain uses TRBV12-3 or TRBV12-4 with TRBJ1-3; 7 bases line up with TRBD1. The trim removed 5 bases at V and 2 bases at J, leaving 12 bases unmatched. The CDR3 covers 17 residues. The CDR3, as DNA: TGTGCCAGCAGTCACACCCCGGGACAGTCGCCTGGAAACACCATATATTTT. Translated: CASSHTPGQSPGNTIYF.

A word on this clonotype: A read error is possible here, since a much larger clone lies one base away. This chain uses TRBV3-1 with TRBJ2-7; D unresolved. Germline CDR1 LGHDT, CDR2 YNNKEL (reference sequence). The CDR3 contains 16 residues. Written as DNA, the CDR3 is TGTGCCGGCAGCCAAACGGACCTCCCTGTCCCCTACGAGCAGTACTTC. This encodes CAGSQTDLPVPYEQYF.

A few counts support this clonotype. The gene calls are TRBV27 and TRBJ2-1; 7 positions agree with TRBD2. Germline V gene lookup returns CDR1 MNHEY and CDR2 SMNVEV (reference sequence). This CDR3 comprises 15 residues. J lost 10 bases, V lost 10 bases, and 19 bases had no gene match. The DNA of the CDR3 is TGTGCCACCCACTCGGGAGGATTGAGGGCAGGGGAGCAGTTCTTC. Protein sequence: CATHSGGLRAGEQFF.

In its sample, this clonotype was seen a few times. This chain connects TRBV6-7 to TRBJ2-2; D unresolved. TRBV6-7 belongs to the ORF category, with a function that is uncertain. This CDR3 comprises 18 residues. Trimming pared 4 bases from V and 3 bases from J, leaving 21 bases between. The CDR3 sequence: CASSSQTDVRSDTGELFF. The CDR3 nucleotides read TGTGCCAGCAGTTCCCAGACTGATGTCAGATCGGACACCGGGGAGCTGTTTTTT.